The clone carrying this T cell receptor beta chain was observed a few times. This record belongs to a study of technical replicates of blood from several donors. The assay was immunoSEQ multiplex PCR, and TCRdb's table has in-frame clones only and misses some. The table shows 40,000 to 60,000 clones, with 92% occurring only once. The germline gives CDR1 MNHEY, CDR2 SMNVEV (reference sequence). Trimming removed 7 bases at V and 1 base at J, with 5 bases between. CDR3 length equals 11 residues. The chain joins TRBV27 to TRBJ2-7; D uncertain. The receptor comes from a human donor in good health. Some clones in this sample may be carry-over from other donors' samples. Sequencing used PBMCs. The CDR3 DNA reads TGTGCCAGCAATACTTCCTACGAGCAGTACTTC. This encodes CASNTSYEQYF.